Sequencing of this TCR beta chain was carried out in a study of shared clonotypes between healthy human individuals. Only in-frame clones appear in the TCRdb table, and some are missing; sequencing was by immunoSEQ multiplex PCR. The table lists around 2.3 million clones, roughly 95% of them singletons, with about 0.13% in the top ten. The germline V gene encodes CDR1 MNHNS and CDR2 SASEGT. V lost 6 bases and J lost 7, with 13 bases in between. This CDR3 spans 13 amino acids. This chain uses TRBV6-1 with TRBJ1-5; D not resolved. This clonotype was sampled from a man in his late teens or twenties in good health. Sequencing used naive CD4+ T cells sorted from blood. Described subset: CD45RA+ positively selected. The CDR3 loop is CASRGVSGQPQHF. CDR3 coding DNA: TGTGCCAGCAGGGGCGTTTCGGGGCAGCCCCAGCATTTT.